This entry is about one T cell receptor beta chain. Its target antigen remains unknown. Base qualities are not provided; no much larger clone lies one nucleotide away. The CDR3 regions of human TCRbeta chains were analyzed by immunosequencing. On the authors' methods: Repertoire TCRs were checked for matches against a reference library of SARS-CoV-2-specific TCRs that had been generated using the MIRA antigen-specificity platform. Breadth was defined as the fraction of unique TCRs that were SARS-CoV-2-associated, and depth was defined as the fraction of total T cells that were SARS-CoV-2-associated. Using the MIRA data, each spike-specific TCR was mapped to the spike region that the TCR reacts to and placed in a CD4 or CD8 class. Log10-transformed breadth and depth values were compared by one-way ANOVA with Sidak's multiple comparisons tests. TCRdb took this table from immuneACCESS and kept in-frame rearrangements with V and J called. Such tables lack part of the clones; where checked against another copy, unresolved V genes explain under half of the gap, and the rest is unexplained. D and trimming were read from the DNA, whereas the V and J calls and clone size are those reported in that table. This sample lists about 120,000 clones; just over 85% were detected once. Roughly 20% of the sample is in the top ten clones.

This sample is drawn from a study of T cell responses to AZD1222 COVID-19 vaccine (dated by TCRdb to the early 2020s). A note on the overall study: A total of approximately 240 trial participants underwent TCR sequencing, of whom roughly 210 received two doses of AZD1222 and around 25 received two doses of the MenACWY control vaccine. Trial participants were enrolled by age into 18-55, 56-69 and 70-plus year subgroups, with roughly 160, 29 and 62 TCR-sequenced participants respectively. The investigation overall reported the following: Conclusions about previously exposed vaccinees are limited because only six or seven AZD1222 recipients were SARS-CoV-2 seropositive at baseline. The 56-69-year group was small, and its depth increase did not reach significance, likely because of low power. Because no day 14 peak-response samples were available, repertoires were characterized only after the peak T cell response. CD4 TCRs associated with the vaccine covered the entire spike protein, and the dominant responses were in regions 160-218 and 743-854. Reportedly, almost half of the unique spike-specific TCRs recognized epitopes lying outside the regions that are mutated in the B.1.351 and B.1.1.7 variants. Most participants were white British and females outnumbered males, and the authors suggested that clonal diversity may have been underestimated. After two AZD1222 doses, spike-specific TCR breadth and depth were significantly higher than at day 0 and than in MenACWY recipients.

In light of the paper, this sample's time point label describes: baseline before first vaccination. What this sample's treatment or condition label stands for: meningococcal conjugate vaccine given as trial control. The vaccinee samples were drawn from two UK trials, COV001 and COV002, one of which was a single-blind randomized controlled phase 2/3 trial testing AZD1222 (ChAdOx1 nCoV-19) in healthy adults. For TCRbeta chain sequencing, PBMC samples from trial participants were taken at day 0 and at day 28 after the second dose. The clonotype was recovered from an adult in good health. The starting material was peripheral blood, obtained on day 0 of MenACWY control vaccination.

The DNA is as follows: TGTGCCAGCAGCCCCCGACAGGACCCTAATTCACCCCTCCACTTT. It codes for CASSPRQDPNSPLHF. Recombination joined TRBV13 with TRBJ1-6; the D segment could be TRBD1, given 6 matching bases. For CDR1 and CDR2, the germline V gene (reference sequence) lists PRHDT and FYEKMQ. There are 15 amino acids in the CDR3, from cysteine to phenylalanine inclusive. Of all the DNA, just the CDR3 is kept, 45 bases in frame from base 1. The germline ends are 14 bases apart after V is trimmed by 5 bases and J by 6 bases.